The text below deals with one TCR beta chain. What it binds is unknown. The data were obtained in a study of beta chain features in type 1 diabetes. Study-wide results and limits: Shorter TCRB CDR3s, moderately but significantly so, were found in Type 1 diabetes patients in all four CD4+ subsets. Patients and controls would be equally affected if PCR favored shorter templates. Any role of HLA type in TCRB rearrangement remained unresolved here.

Trimming removed 8 bases at V and 0 bases at J, with 8 bases between. Germline values: CDR1 SQVTM, CDR2 ANQGSEA. The CDR3 runs to 11 residues. The collection from each donor was one heparinised blood draw averaging around 100 mL. Researchers reported sorting CD4+ naive, central memory, regulatory and stem cell-like memory cells via CD45RO/CCR7/CD25/CD127/CD95/CD27. The entirety of the isolated RNA underwent reverse transcription, so expressed TCRB transcripts were sequenced. The repertoire was sequenced with immunoSEQ multiplex PCR; TCRdb's copy has only in-frame clones and lacks some. There are 250,000 to 350,000 clones in the sample; about 15% occur only once, and around 0.015% lies in the top ten.

The source of this sequence is a man between 18 and 35 years old with type 1 diabetes. Sequenced material: naive CD4+ T cells from blood. V gene TRBV29-1 combines with J gene TRBJ2-7; no definite D call. The CDR3 protein is CSCQVSYEQYF. The CDR3, as DNA: TGCAGCTGTCAGGTCTCCTACGAGCAGTACTTC.